This T cell receptor beta chain was sequenced in a study of blood T cells in healthy people across ages. This clonotype was found a few times. Alongside a J-beta primer mix, a sample-barcoded 5' primer served in a second PCR lasting about 6 to 12 cycles. Every individual sample yielded 2.5 million or more paired-end reads (each containing CDR3). Using its own MiXCR run on the 5' RACE reads, TCRdb lists one record per CDR3 protein. The table shows about 1.5 million distinct CDR3 sequences, with roughly 43% occurring only once. Extraction yielded at least 6 micrograms of total RNA per sample. This TCR was sampled from a woman aged 18-29 years in good health. The sequenced sample consisted of blood.

The CDR3 protein is CSARDPGLAGDIYEQYF. DNA for the CDR3: TGCAGTGCTAGAGATCCCGGCCTAGCGGGAGATATCTACGAGCAGTACTTC. The chain joins TRBV20-1 to TRBJ2-7, with TRBD2 matching 10 bases. This CDR3 is built from 17 residues. The V gene end was trimmed by 0 bases and the J gene end by 3 bases; junction bases not matched to a gene: 11. Germline CDR1 is DFQATT and CDR2 is SNEGSKA (reference sequence).